One sample yielded the 9 T cell receptor beta chains listed below, sequenced in a study of OX40 agonist ivuxolimab in advanced cancers. Profiled with immunoSEQ multiplex PCR; TCRdb holds only in-frame clones, not every one. This table holds approximately 69,000 clones, around 90% found once. The sequencing here drew on CD4+ or CD8+ T cells sorted from blood, taken in a trial of the OX40 agonist ivuxolimab. These TCRs come from an adult with an advanced solid tumor such as melanoma, head and neck, liver or kidney cancer.

This clone was recorded a few times. At one end the junction does not follow the germline gene, possibly because of a read error. The genes are TRBV7-2 and TRBJ2-7, with a weak D call TRBD2 (6 bases). The CDR3 has 16 amino acids. CDR1 and CDR2 (germline): SGHTA, FQGNSA. In DNA, the CDR3 is TGTGCCAGCAGTTTAGCGGATTCTAGTGTTGCAGGCGAGCAGTACTTC. Its translation is CASSLADSSVAGEQYF.

This CDR3 is CASSQAVVETQYF. In nucleotides, the CDR3 is TGTGCCAGCAGCCAGGCCGTGGTGGAGACCCAGTACTTC. This chain links TRBV4-2 with TRBJ2-5; D unclear. This CDR3 contains 13 residues. In germline, CDR1 is LGHNA, CDR2 YNFKEQ. V lost 3 bases, J lost 5 bases, and 10 bases lay in between.

The chain carries TRBV11-3 and TRBJ1-2; unclear D gene. V was trimmed by 1 base and J by 0 bases, leaving 6 bases between them. Germline V CDR1 and CDR2: SGHNT, YENEEA. This CDR3 has 14 residues. This CDR3 reads CASSLGPTNYGYTF. Here the CDR3 DNA reads TGTGCCAGCAGCTTAGGACCAACTAACTATGGCTACACCTTC.

This clone was seen just once. This rearrangement joins TRBV19 to TRBJ2-1; 8 bases agree with TRBD2. The junction had 9 bases not matched to a gene; V was cut back by 6 bases and J by 2 bases. Germline values: CDR1 LNHDA, CDR2 SQIVND (reference sequence). The CDR3 contains 16 residues. The CDR3 loop reads CASRTKGLAAYNEQFF. In DNA form, the CDR3 reads TGTGCCAGTAGAACAAAAGGACTAGCAGCCTACAATGAGCAGTTCTTC.

The rearrangement links TRBV11-3 to TRBJ1-4, with D perhaps TRBD1 (6 bases). The germline V gene encodes CDR1 SGHNT and CDR2 YENEEA. This CDR3 is 12 amino acids long. V lost 11 bases to trimming and J lost 5 bases, with 12 bases between them. The CDR3 spells CAGGTRNEKLFF. The CDR3 DNA follows: TGTGCCGGGGGGACAAGGAATGAAAAACTGTTTTTT.

The V call is TRBV5-1, the J call TRBJ2-7; D assignment may be TRBD1 or TRBD2 (5 bases each). The CDR3 length is 14 residues. From germline, CDR1 is SGHRS and CDR2 YFSETQ. V was clipped by 4 bases and J by 3 bases, with 14 bases between them. The CDR3 DNA sequence: TGCGCCAGCAGCCCGGGACCAGGGAACTACGAGCAGTACTTC. Its protein is CASSPGPGNYEQYF.

V and J are TRBV4-1 and TRBJ2-1; TRBD1 or TRBD2 may be the D gene (6 bases each). V was clipped by 0 bases and J by 10 bases, with 13 bases between them. There are 14 residues in the CDR3. CDR1 and CDR2 (germline): MGHRA, YSYEKL. CDR3 sequence: CASSQEGGGLEQFF. The DNA of the CDR3 is TGCGCCAGCAGCCAAGAGGGGGGCGGCCTCGAGCAGTTCTTC.

This chain uses TRBV7-2 with TRBJ1-5; D gene ambiguous. Germline values: CDR1 SGHTA, CDR2 FQGNSA. The CDR3 covers 15 residues. The germline V and J ends were trimmed by 6 bases and 0 bases, with 12 bases remaining between them. CDR3 DNA sequence: TGTGCCAGCAGTCTTTGGCAGAATAGCAATCAGCCCCAGCATTTT. Its protein product is CASSLWQNSNQPQHF.

The gene calls are TRBV21-1 and TRBJ2-7; TRBD2, the D gene given by the table, was not confirmed from the DNA. TRBV21-1 is shown as a pseudogene. There are 13 residues in the CDR3. The CDR3 protein is CASTSALTYEQYF. CDR3 DNA: TGTGCCAGCACATCAGCGCTCACCTACGAGCAGTACTTC.